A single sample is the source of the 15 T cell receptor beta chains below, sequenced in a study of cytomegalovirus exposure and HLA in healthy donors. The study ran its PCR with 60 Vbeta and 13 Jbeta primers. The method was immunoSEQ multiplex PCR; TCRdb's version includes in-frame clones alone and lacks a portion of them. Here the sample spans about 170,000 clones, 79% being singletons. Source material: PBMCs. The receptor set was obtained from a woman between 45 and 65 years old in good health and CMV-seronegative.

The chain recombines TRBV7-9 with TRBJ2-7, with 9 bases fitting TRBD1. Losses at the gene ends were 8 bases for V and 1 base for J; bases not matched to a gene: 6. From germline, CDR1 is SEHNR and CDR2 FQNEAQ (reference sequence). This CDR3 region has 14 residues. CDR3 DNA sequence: TGTGCCAGCTCAGGACAGGGGTGGTCCTACGAGCAGTACTTC. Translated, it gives CASSGQGWSYEQYF.

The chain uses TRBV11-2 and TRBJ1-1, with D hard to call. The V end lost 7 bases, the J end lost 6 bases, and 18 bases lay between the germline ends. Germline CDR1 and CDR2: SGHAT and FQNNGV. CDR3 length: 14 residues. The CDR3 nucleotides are TGTGCCAGCATCCCGGGTTCCTTAGTATCTGAAGCTTTCTTT. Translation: CASIPGSLVSEAFF. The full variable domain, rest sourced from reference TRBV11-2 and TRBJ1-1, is EAGVAQSPRYKIIEKRQSVAFWCNPISGHATLYWYQQILGQGPKLLIQFQNNGVVDDSQLPKDRFSAERLKGVDSTLKIQPAKLEDSAVYLCASIPGSLVSEAFFGQGTRLTVV.

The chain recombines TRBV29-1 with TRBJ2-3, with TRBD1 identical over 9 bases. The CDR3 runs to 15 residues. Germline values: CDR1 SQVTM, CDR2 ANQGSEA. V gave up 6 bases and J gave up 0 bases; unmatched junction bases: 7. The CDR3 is CSVRRTGDSTDTQYF. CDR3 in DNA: TGCAGCGTCCGAAGGACAGGGGATAGCACAGATACGCAGTATTTT.

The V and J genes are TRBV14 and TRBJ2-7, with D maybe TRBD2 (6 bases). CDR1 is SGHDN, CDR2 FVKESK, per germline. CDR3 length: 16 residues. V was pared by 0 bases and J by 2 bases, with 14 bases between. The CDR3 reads CASSQDSGSATYEQYF. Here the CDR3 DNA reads TGTGCCAGCAGCCAAGATAGCGGTAGCGCGACCTACGAGCAGTACTTC. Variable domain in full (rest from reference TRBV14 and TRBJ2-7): EAGVTQFPSHSVIEKGQTVTLRCDPISGHDNLYWYRRVMGKEIKFLLHFVKESKQDESGMPNNRFLAERTGGTYSTLKVQPAELEDSGVYFCASSQDSGSATYEQYFGPGTRLTVT.

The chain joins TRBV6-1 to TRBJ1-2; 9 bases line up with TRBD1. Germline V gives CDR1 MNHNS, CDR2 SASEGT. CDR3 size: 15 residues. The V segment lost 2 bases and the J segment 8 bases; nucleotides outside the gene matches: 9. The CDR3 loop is CASSERGTGMSGYTF. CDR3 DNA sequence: TGTGCCAGCAGTGAAAGGGGGACAGGGATGAGCGGCTACACCTTC.

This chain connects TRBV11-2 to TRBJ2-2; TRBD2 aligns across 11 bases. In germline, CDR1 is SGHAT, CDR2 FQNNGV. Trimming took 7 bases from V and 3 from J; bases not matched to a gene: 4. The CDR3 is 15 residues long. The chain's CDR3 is CASIIAGGHTGELFF. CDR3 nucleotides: TGTGCCAGCATAATAGCGGGGGGGCACACCGGGGAGCTGTTTTTT.

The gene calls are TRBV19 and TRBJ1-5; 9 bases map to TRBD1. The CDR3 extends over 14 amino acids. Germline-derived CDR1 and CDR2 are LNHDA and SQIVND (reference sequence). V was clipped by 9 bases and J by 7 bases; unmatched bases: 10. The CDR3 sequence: CASTRDRVNQPQHF. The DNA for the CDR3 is TGTGCCAGCACCCGGGACAGGGTTAACCAGCCCCAGCATTTT.

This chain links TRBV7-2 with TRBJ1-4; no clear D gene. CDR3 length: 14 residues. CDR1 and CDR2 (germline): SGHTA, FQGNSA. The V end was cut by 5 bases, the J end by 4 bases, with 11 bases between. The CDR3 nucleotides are TGTGCCAGCAGCCTCTTTAGGAGTAATGAAAAACTGTTTTTT. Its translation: CASSLFRSNEKLFF.

CDR3 residues: CASSLGSWPHGYTF. The CDR3 region has the DNA TGTGCCAGCAGCTTAGGGTCGTGGCCGCATGGCTACACCTTC. The chain is built from TRBV7-2 and TRBJ1-2; unclear D gene. Germline V gives CDR1 SGHTA, CDR2 FQGNSA. The CDR3 is 14 residues long. V was clipped by 1 base and J by 6 bases, with 12 bases between them.

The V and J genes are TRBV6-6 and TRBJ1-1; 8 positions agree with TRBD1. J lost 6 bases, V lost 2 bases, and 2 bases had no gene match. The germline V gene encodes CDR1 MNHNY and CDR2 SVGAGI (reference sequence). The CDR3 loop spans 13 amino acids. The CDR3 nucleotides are TGTGCCAGCAGTTACACAGGGGGTTCTGAAGCTTTCTTT. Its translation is CASSYTGGSEAFF.

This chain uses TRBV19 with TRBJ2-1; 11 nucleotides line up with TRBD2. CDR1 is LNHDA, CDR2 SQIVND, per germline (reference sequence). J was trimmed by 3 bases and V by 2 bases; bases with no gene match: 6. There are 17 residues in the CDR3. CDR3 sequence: CASSIRGLAGIYNEQFF. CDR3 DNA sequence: TGTGCCAGTAGTATACGCGGACTAGCGGGCATCTACAATGAGCAGTTCTTC.

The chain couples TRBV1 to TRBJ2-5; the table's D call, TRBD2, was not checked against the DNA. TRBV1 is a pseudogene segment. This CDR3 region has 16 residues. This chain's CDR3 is CTSSQEGRLVQETQYF. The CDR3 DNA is TGCACCAGCAGCCAAGAGGGTAGACTAGTCCAAGAGACCCAGTACTTC.

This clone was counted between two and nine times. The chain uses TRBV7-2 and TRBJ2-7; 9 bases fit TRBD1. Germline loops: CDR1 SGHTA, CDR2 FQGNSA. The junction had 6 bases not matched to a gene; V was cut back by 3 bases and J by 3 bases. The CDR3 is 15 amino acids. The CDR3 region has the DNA TGTGCCAGCAGCTTGTCCCGACAGGGGGGCTACGAGCAGTACTTC. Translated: CASSLSRQGGYEQYF.

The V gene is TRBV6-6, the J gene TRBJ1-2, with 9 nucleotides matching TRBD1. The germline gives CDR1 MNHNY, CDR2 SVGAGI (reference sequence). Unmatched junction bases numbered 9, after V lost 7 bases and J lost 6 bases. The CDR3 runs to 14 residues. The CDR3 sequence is CASIVQGQGHGYTF. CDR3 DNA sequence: TGTGCCAGCATCGTGCAGGGACAGGGCCATGGCTACACCTTC.

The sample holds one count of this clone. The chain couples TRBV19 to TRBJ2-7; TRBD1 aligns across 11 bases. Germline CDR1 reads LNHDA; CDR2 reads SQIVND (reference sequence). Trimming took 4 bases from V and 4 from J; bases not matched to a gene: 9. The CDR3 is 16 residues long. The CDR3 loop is CASSKFGQGASYEQYF. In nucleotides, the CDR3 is TGTGCCAGTAGTAAATTTGGACAGGGGGCTTCTTACGAGCAGTACTTC.